This T cell receptor beta chain was captured by sequencing in a study of blood T cell repertoires in COVID-19. Study information: Samples representing acute and convalescent COVID-19 were sourced from the United States, Italy and Spain. PBMCs, B-cell-depleted T cells, or T cells provided the cDNA or gDNA that made up the material.

The CDR3 is 16 amino acids. Germline CDR1 is MGHRA and CDR2 is YSYEKL. With 0 bases clipped from V and 4 bases from J, the junction kept 6 bases outside the gene matches. Authors' methods: Cell counts per sample came from amplifying reference gene primers. Only in-frame clones appear in the TCRdb table, and some are missing; sequencing was by immunoSEQ multiplex PCR. V and J calls and clone size are those listed in that table; D and trimming were worked out from the DNA. The data contain roughly 56,000 clones, 90% of them singletons. This receptor was obtained from a man between 60 and 75 years old with active COVID-19. The chain couples TRBV4-1 to TRBJ2-3; 8 bases line up with TRBD2. Sequenced sample: peripheral blood. CDR3: CASSQDTASGSDTQYF. The CDR3 nucleotides are TGCGCCAGCAGCCAAGATACGGCTAGCGGGTCAGATACGCAGTATTTT.